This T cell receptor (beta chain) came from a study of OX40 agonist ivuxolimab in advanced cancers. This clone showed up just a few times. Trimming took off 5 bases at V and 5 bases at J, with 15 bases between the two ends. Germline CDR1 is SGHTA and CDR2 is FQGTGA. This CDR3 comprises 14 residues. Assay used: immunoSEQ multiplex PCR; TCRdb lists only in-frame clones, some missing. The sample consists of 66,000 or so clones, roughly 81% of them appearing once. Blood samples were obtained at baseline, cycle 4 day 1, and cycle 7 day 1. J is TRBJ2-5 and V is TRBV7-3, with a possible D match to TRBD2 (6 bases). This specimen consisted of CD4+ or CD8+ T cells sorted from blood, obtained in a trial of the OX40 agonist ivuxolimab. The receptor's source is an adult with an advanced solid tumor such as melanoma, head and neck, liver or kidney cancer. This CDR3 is CASSANGGSETQYF. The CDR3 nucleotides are TGTGCCAGCAGCGCAAACGGGGGATCCGAGACCCAGTACTTC. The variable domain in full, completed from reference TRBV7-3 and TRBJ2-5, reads GAGVSQTPSNKVTEKGKYVELRCDPISGHTALYWYRQSLGQGPEFLIYFQGTGAADDSGLPNDRFFAVRPEGSVSTLKIQRTERGDSAVYLCASSANGGSETQYFGPGTRLLVL.